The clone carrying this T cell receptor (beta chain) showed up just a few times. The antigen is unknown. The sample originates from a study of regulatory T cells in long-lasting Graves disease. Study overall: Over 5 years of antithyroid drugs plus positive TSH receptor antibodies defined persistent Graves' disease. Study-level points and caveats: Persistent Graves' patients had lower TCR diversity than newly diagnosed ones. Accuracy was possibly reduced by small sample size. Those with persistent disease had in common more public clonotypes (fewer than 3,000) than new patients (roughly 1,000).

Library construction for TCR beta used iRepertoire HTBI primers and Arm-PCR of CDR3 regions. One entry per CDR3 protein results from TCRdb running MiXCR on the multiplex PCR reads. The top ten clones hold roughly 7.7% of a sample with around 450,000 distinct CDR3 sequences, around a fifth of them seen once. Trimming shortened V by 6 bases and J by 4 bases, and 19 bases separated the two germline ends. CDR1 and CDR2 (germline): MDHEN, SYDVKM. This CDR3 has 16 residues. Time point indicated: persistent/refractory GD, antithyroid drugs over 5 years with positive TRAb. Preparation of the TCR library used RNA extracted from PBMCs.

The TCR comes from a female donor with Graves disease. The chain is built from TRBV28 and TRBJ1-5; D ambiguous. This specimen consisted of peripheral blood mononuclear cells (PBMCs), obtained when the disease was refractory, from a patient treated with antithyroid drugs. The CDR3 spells CASSLGGRFGNQPQHF. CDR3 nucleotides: TGTGCCAGCAGCCTCGGCGGGAGGTTTGGAAATCAGCCCCAGCATTTT.